This TCR beta chain was retrieved from a study of regulatory T cells in long-lasting Graves disease. TCR beta libraries were built with iRepertoire HTBI primers and Arm-PCR of CDR3 regions. TCRdb reprocessed the multiplex PCR reads with MiXCR, giving one entry per CDR3 protein. The table lists about 660,000 distinct CDR3 sequences, around 30% of them singletons. This clonotype appeared a few times. Germline V gene lookup returns CDR1 DFQATT and CDR2 SNEGSKA (reference sequence). Trimming took off 3 bases at V and 3 bases at J, with 15 bases between the two ends. This CDR3 is 14 amino acids long. The time point here: persistent/refractory GD, antithyroid drugs over 5 years with positive TRAb. The TCR library was made from RNA that had been extracted from PBMCs in TRIzol.

This receptor was obtained from a female donor with Graves disease. The material sequenced was peripheral blood mononuclear cells (PBMCs), taken when the disease was refractory, from a patient treated with antithyroid drugs. The chain employs TRBV20-1 and TRBJ2-7, with TRBD2 as a possible D gene (6 bases). The CDR3 coding sequence is TGCAGTGCTAGCTCGTCCGGGAGCTTCTACGAGCAGTACTTC. Residues: CSASSSGSFYEQYF.